The sequence of this T cell receptor beta chain was determined in a study of cytomegalovirus exposure and HLA in healthy donors (dated 2017 in TCRdb). Context from the whole study: According to a later analysis, one platform produced both the roughly 130 validation repertoires and the 550 to 800 repertoires of the first cohort. The aim of the study was to test whether cataloging public T cell receptors could identify signatures of past pathogen exposure. Along with the approximately 670-subject first cohort, a separate validation cohort of over a hundred different subjects was used. High-throughput TCR immunosequencing, statistical association of individual TCRs with disease status, and machine learning were combined to predict cytomegalovirus infection status.

Separate from the roughly 650-subject first cohort, the validation cohort of some 130 subjects was the group to which the donors belonged. A remark on this clone: Its antigen has not been determined. No base-level quality is on record; no much larger clone is a single base apart.

Including the terminal cysteine and phenylalanine, the CDR3 comprises 14 residues. Just the 42-base CDR3 DNA is kept, in frame starting at base 1. V trim: 4 bases; J trim: 8 bases; unmatched bases: 6. Reading the germline V gene gives CDR1 SGDLS and CDR2 YYNGEE. The method was the immunoSEQ multiplex PCR assay. The authors' analysis ran thus. A statistical classification framework was built for diagnosing cytomegalovirus status from the catalog of TCR beta chain sequences. TCRdb mirrors the immuneACCESS table, restricted to in-frame sequences. Some clones are absent from its copies; in checked studies, under half trace to an unresolved V gene, and the reason for the others is unknown. Clonal size and the V and J genes are those of that table, whereas D and trimming came from the DNA. The sample contains hundreds of thousands of clones, 80% to 90% of them found a single time. The ten largest make up roughly 0.82% of the sample.

The paper as a whole reports these results and caveats: In vitro tests confirmed that a few of the cytomegalovirus-associated TCR beta chains recognize cytomegalovirus antigens. Most TCR sequences were observed very rarely across donors, whereas some public TCRs were present in many individuals. The study gave a list of about 170 TCR beta chains associated with cytomegalovirus. The authors suggested that the approach could potentially be extended to other disease states and immunological phenotypes. Cytomegalovirus status was reported to be diagnosed by the classifier with high specificity and sensitivity in both the original and validation cohorts. All 120 or so repertoires were used to score co-occurrence in the validation cohort in a later analysis, because that analysis had no HLA typing for the cohort. A later analysis found that TCRs clustered in the first cohort also tended to co-occur in the 120 or so validation repertoires, with more than 90% of cluster scores above 0.

The specimen sequenced was PBMCs. Recombination joined TRBV9 with TRBJ1-6, and TRBD1 matches 7 of the central bases. This TCR derives from a young woman in good health and CMV-seronegative. The nucleotide sequence is TGTGCCAGCAGCACACAGACAGGGCATTCACCCCTCCACTTT. Its product reads: CASSTQTGHSPLHF.